The clone carrying this T cell receptor (beta chain) came up a few times. V lost 4 bases and J 5 bases, leaving 11 bases between the germline ends. CDR3 length: 14 residues. In germline, CDR1 is LGHDT, CDR2 YNNKEL (reference sequence). Original methodology: Quantification of nucleated cells was approximated via reference gene primer amplification. This table comes from immunoSEQ multiplex PCR, and its TCRdb copy is limited to in-frame clones, with some not included. Clone size and the V and J calls come from that table; the DNA yielded D and trimming. Of about 190,000 clones detected, around 80% appear once; the ten largest clones hold 2.5% to 3.5%. This record belongs to a study of blood T cell repertoires in COVID-19. Study at large: Samples taken during acute and convalescent COVID-19 were collected in the United States, Italy and Spain. In each case, the material was cDNA or gDNA derived from T cells, B-cell-depleted T cells, or PBMCs.

Sequences were obtained from peripheral blood. This clonotype originated in a woman aged 80 or over with active or convalescent COVID-19. The chain employs TRBV3-1 (or the pseudogene TRBV3-2) and TRBJ2-2; the D is unclear. For the CDR3, the DNA is TGTGCCAGCAGCCCTAGGCCCGGGACCGGGGAGCTGTTTTTT. Its translation: CASSPRPGTGELFF.